The T cell receptor (beta chain) described here comes from a study of metastatic and nonmetastatic thyroid tumors. Findings of the study overall: Significantly higher TCR beta diversity was reportedly seen in malignant thyroid tumors than benign nodules, in blood and tumor.

TCRdb re-clonotyped the PCR reads via MiXCR. The sample records some 17,000 clones, about 20% being singletons. Between the trimmed V and J ends, which lost 4 bases and 4 bases, there was a span of 17 bases. This CDR3 is 15 amino acids long. Germline assignment: CDR1 SGHRS and CDR2 YFSETQ. Of note for this clone: Its target is unknown.

Each patient came to thyroid surgery without any prior treatment (of any kind). The rearrangement joins TRBV5-1 to TRBJ1-2, with D possibly TRBD1 on 6 matching bases. Sample: adjacent normal tissue. This TCR came from a female donor with papillary thyroid cancer or a benign thyroid nodule (not recorded which). Some clones in this sample may be carry-over from other donors' samples. CDR3 residues: CASSPYLQGLYGYTF. The CDR3 coding sequence is TGCGCCAGCAGCCCGTACCTACAGGGCCTCTATGGCTACACCTTC. Full variable domain (outside the CDR3, taken from reference TRBV5-1 and TRBJ1-2): KAGVTQTPRYLIKTRGQQVTLSCSPISGHRSVSWYQQTPGQGLQFLFEYFSETQRNKGNFPGRFSGRQFSNSRSEMNVSTLELGDSALYLCASSPYLQGLYGYTFGSGTRLTVV.